Each of the 27 T cell receptor beta chains below was sequenced from the same sample in a study of CD8+CD57+ T cells in acquired aplastic anemia. TCR beta VDJ and CDR3 profiling used genomic DNA as template. In TCRdb, the reads were re-called with MiXCR into one record per CDR3 protein. The repertoire holds fewer than 200,000 distinct CDR3 sequences, with approximately 40% as singletons. Sequenced sample: sorted CD4+, CD8+, or CD8+CD57+ T cells (not recorded which) from PBMCs. All receptors come from a human donor in good health.

The sample holds many counts of this clonotype. This sequence joins TRBV5-6 and TRBJ2-7, with unresolved D. CDR3 length: 11 amino acids. The germline V and J ends were trimmed by 3 bases and 6 bases, with 7 bases remaining between them. Germline lookup yields CDR1 SGHDT and CDR2 YYEEEE. The CDR3 DNA is TGTGCCAGCAGCTACCGTTTCGAGCAGTACTTC. As protein: CASSYRFEQYF. The whole variable domain, remainder taken from reference TRBV5-6 and TRBJ2-7, is DAGVTQSPTHLIKTRGQQVTLRCSPKSGHDTVSWYQQALGQGPQFIFQYYEEEERQRGNFPDRFSGHQFPNYSSELNVNALLLGDSALYLCASSYRFEQYFGPGTRLTVT.

V gene TRBV12-3 or TRBV12-4 combines with J gene TRBJ2-5; D is perhaps TRBD1 or TRBD2 (5 bases each). The CDR3 loop spans 16 amino acids. The V gene lost 5 bases and the J gene lost 4 bases, with 20 bases spanning the gap. In DNA form, the CDR3 reads TGTGCCAGCAGTATTCTCACTATCGGGGCAGGAGAGACCCAGTACTTC. This sequence encodes CASSILTIGAGETQYF.

The J gene is TRBJ1-2, the V gene TRBV19; tentatively, D is TRBD1 (5 bases). CDR1 and CDR2 from the germline V gene are LNHDA and SQIVND (reference sequence). The germline V and J ends were trimmed by 5 bases and 6 bases, with 13 bases remaining between them. The CDR3 is made up of 13 amino acids. CDR3 DNA: TGTGCCAGTAGTGAGGCGAAGGGGAATGGCTACACCTTC. This sequence encodes CASSEAKGNGYTF.

The sample holds many counts of this clonotype. The DNA for the CDR3 is TGTGCCAGTAGTATAGGGGTGACCGGGGAGCTGTTTTTT. Its protein product is CASSIGVTGELFF. This rearrangement joins TRBV19 to TRBJ2-2; D is uncertain. Germline CDR1 is LNHDA and CDR2 is SQIVND (reference sequence). Trimming removed 1 base from V and 5 bases from J, with 5 bases in between. The CDR3 totals 13 residues.

Comment on this clonotype: This may be a read error, as it is one base from a much larger clone. V and J are TRBV5-5 and TRBJ1-4, with TRBD1 identical over 7 bases. The CDR3 has 14 residues. The V gene's germline CDR1 is SGHKS and CDR2 YYEKEE (reference sequence). The CDR3 DNA follows: TGTGCCAGCAGCCCGACAGGGCGGGAAGGAAAACTGCTTTTT. It encodes CASSPTGREGKLLF.

This clonotype was observed at least ten times. The chain employs TRBV19 and TRBJ2-3; TRBD1 agrees at 8 bases. Germline CDR1 LNHDA, CDR2 SQIVND (reference sequence). The CDR3 length is 15 residues. V shed 8 bases and J 2 bases; nucleotides not matched to a gene: 9. CDR3 protein: CASRMGQAYTDTQYF. CDR3 bases: TGTGCCAGTCGAATGGGACAGGCGTACACAGATACGCAGTATTTT.

This chain connects TRBV6-1 to TRBJ1-2; weak D call: TRBD1 (5 bases). Per germline, CDR1 MNHNS and CDR2 SASEGT. Between the trimmed V and J ends, which lost 3 bases and 7 bases, there was a span of 12 bases. The CDR3 is 13 amino acids. The CDR3 loop reads CASSEGRVGGYTF. CDR3 DNA sequence: TGTGCCAGCAGTGAGGGCAGGGTGGGTGGCTACACCTTC.

This clonotype was counted at least ten times. This chain connects TRBV6-5 to TRBJ1-5; maybe TRBD1 (6 bases). Germline-derived CDR1 and CDR2 are MNHEY and SVGAGI. Trimming stripped 5 bases from V and 7 bases from J, with 12 bases between. The CDR3 is 13 residues long. In DNA form, the CDR3 reads TGTGCCAGCAGTACAACAGGGTTCCAGCCCCAGCATTTT. The encoded protein is CASSTTGFQPQHF.

The chain combines TRBV4-2 with TRBJ1-5; 8 positions agree with TRBD1. The CDR3 runs to 18 residues. The germline V gene encodes CDR1 LGHNA and CDR2 YNFKEQ. The V gene end was trimmed by 1 base and the J gene end by 1 base; junction bases not matched to a gene: 9. The DNA of the CDR3 is TGTGCCAGCAGCCAAGGAACAGGGGGGGGCTCAAGCAATCAGCCCCAGCATTTT. Translation: CASSQGTGGGSSNQPQHF.

This clonotype has ten or more counts. CDR3: CASSAEINQPQHF. In DNA, the CDR3 is TGTGCCAGCAGTGCGGAAATCAATCAGCCCCAGCATTTT. The V gene is TRBV6-4, the J gene TRBJ1-5; no clear D gene. The germline V gene has CDR1 MRHNA and CDR2 SNTAGT. Trimming took off 4 bases at V and 3 bases at J, with 7 bases between the two ends. The CDR3 is 13 amino acids.

In its sample, this clonotype is medium-sized. The chain uses TRBV9 and TRBJ1-6, with 7 nucleotides matching TRBD1. Losses at the gene ends were 0 bases for V and 7 bases for J; bases not matched to a gene: 4. The CDR3 has 15 residues. The germline CDR1 and CDR2 sequences are SGDLS and YYNGEE. Here the CDR3 reads CASSVEGQPNSPLHF. The CDR3 DNA follows: TGTGCCAGCAGCGTAGAGGGACAGCCGAATTCACCCCTCCACTTT.

Concerning this clonotype: This is likely a read error, given that the CDR3 carries no conserved phenylalanine or tryptophan at its end. The chain employs TRBV5-4 and TRBJ1-1; unclear D gene. V dropped 2 bases and J dropped 5 bases, with 10 bases sitting between them. Germline CDR1 and CDR2: SGHNT and YYREEE (reference sequence). The CDR3 consists of 13 residues. In DNA form, the CDR3 reads TGTGCCAGCAGCTTAGGTCCGAATACTGAAGCTTTCCTT. Protein: CASSLGPNTEAFL.

In this sample, this clonotype turned up many times. The J gene is TRBJ2-5, the V gene TRBV25-1; D is possibly TRBD2 (6 bases). V was trimmed by 1 base and J by 2 bases, leaving 14 bases between them. CDR1 MGHDK and CDR2 SYGVNS come from the germline V gene. The CDR3 covers 16 residues. This CDR3 reads CASSEFSSGTQETQYF. The CDR3 nucleotides are TGTGCCAGCAGTGAATTCTCTTCCGGGACTCAAGAGACCCAGTACTTC. The whole variable domain, remainder taken from reference TRBV25-1 and TRBJ2-5, is EADIYQTPRYLVIGTGKKITLECSQTMGHDKMYWYQQDPGMELHLIHYSYGVNSTEKGDLSSESTVSRIRTEHFPLTLESARPSHTSQYLCASSEFSSGTQETQYFGPGTRLLVL.

The CDR3 nucleotides are TGTGCCAGCAGCTTAGGAGGGGTATACGAGCAGTACTTC. It yields the protein CASSLGGVYEQYF. The V gene is TRBV7-8, the J gene TRBJ2-7, with D perhaps TRBD1 or TRBD2 (5 bases each). Between the trimmed V and J ends, which lost 1 base and 4 bases, there was a span of 8 bases. The CDR3 consists of 13 residues. Germline V gives CDR1 SGHVS, CDR2 FQNEAQ.

This clonotype occurred many times. The V gene is TRBV7-3, the J gene TRBJ2-5, with a possible D match to TRBD2 (5 bases). V was pared by 5 bases and J by 7 bases, with 14 bases between. The germline gives CDR1 SGHTA, CDR2 FQGTGA. The CDR3 covers 13 residues. CDR3 coding DNA: TGTGCCAGCAGCACCAGCGGAGTGGGGACCCAGTACTTC. Translation: CASSTSGVGTQYF.

The rearrangement joins TRBV11-1 to TRBJ2-5; 10 positions match TRBD2. The CDR3 sequence is 15 residues long. The V segment lost 3 bases and the J segment 5 bases; nucleotides outside the gene matches: 6. Germline loops: CDR1 SGHAT, CDR2 FQDESV (reference sequence). The CDR3 loop is CASSFSSGGGETQYF. Written as DNA, the CDR3 is TGTGCCAGCAGCTTTTCTAGCGGGGGCGGGGAGACCCAGTACTTC.

The V and J genes are TRBV9 and TRBJ2-1, with TRBD2 matching over 13 bases. The V gene end was trimmed by 4 bases and the J gene end by 8 bases; junction bases not matched to a gene: 9. The CDR3 contains 16 residues. Germline V gene data show CDR1 as SGDLS and CDR2 as YYNGEE. The CDR3 is CASSPRTSGGLYEQFF. The CDR3 coding sequence is TGTGCCAGCAGCCCCCGGACTAGCGGGGGTCTGTATGAGCAGTTCTTC.

V usage is TRBV10-3 and J usage is TRBJ2-1; D might be TRBD1 or TRBD2, each matching 6 bases. Germline loops: CDR1 ENHRY, CDR2 SYGVKD. CDR3 length equals 13 residues. The V end lost 6 bases, the J end lost 6 bases, and 12 bases lay between the germline ends. The CDR3: CAISRGAGNEQFF. The CDR3 DNA reads TGTGCCATCAGCAGGGGAGCGGGCAATGAGCAGTTCTTC.

This clonotype was recorded at least ten times. This chain uses TRBV12-3 or TRBV12-4 with TRBJ2-5; D is unresolved. The length of the CDR3 is 13 residues. Trimming cost V 1 base and J 5 bases, with 8 bases left between them. Here the CDR3 DNA reads TGTGCCAGCAGTTTAGGAGAGGCGGAGACCCAGTACTTC. Its protein is CASSLGEAETQYF.

The chain carries TRBV20-1 and TRBJ2-7; no reliable D call. V gave up 3 bases and J gave up 0 bases, with 9 bases separating them. The CDR3 runs to 13 residues. In germline, CDR1 is DFQATT, CDR2 SNEGSKA (reference sequence). CDR3 DNA sequence: TGCAGTGCTAGTAAAGTCATCTCCTACGAGCAGTACTTC. Translating gives CSASKVISYEQYF.

At least ten counts were recorded for this clonotype. The chain is built from TRBV5-1 and TRBJ1-2; D possibly corresponds to TRBD1 (6 bases). Germline V gene sequence: CDR1 SGHRS, CDR2 YFSETQ. V was trimmed by 4 bases and J by 8 bases, leaving 18 bases between them. The CDR3 contains 14 residues. The CDR3 protein is CASSADQGIGGYTF. CDR3 bases: TGCGCCAGCAGCGCCGATCAGGGGATAGGAGGCTACACCTTC.

A few counts support this clonotype. The V gene is TRBV9, the J gene TRBJ2-7, with TRBD1 matching 9 bases. Per germline, CDR1 SGDLS and CDR2 YYNGEE. The CDR3 is made up of 15 amino acids. Unmatched junction bases numbered 7, after V lost 4 bases and J lost 2 bases. The CDR3 nucleotides are TGTGCCAGCAGCCCTGGACAGGGGTCCCCCTACGAGCAGTACTTC. Its protein product is CASSPGQGSPYEQYF. The full variable domain, with the rest looked up from reference TRBV9 and TRBJ2-7, is DSGVTQTPKHLITATGQRVTLRCSPRSGDLSVYWYQQSLDQGLQFLIQYYNGEERAKGNILERFSAQQFPDLHSELNLSSLELGDSALYFCASSPGQGSPYEQYFGPGTRLTVT.

V is TRBV18 and J is TRBJ1-2; no definite D call. V was pared by 2 bases and J by 8 bases, with 18 bases between. The germline gives CDR1 KGHSH, CDR2 LQKENI. There are 15 residues in the CDR3. The CDR3 DNA sequence: TGTGCCAGCTCACCAAACGCAGCCGAGGAAGCGGGCTACACCTTC. Protein product: CASSPNAAEEAGYTF.

This chain connects TRBV6-1 to TRBJ2-6; TRBD1 aligns across 8 bases. The CDR3 consists of 15 residues. The ends lost 6 bases at V and 4 bases at J; junction bases unmatched: 5. CDR1 MNHNS and CDR2 SASEGT come from the germline V gene. Here the CDR3 DNA reads TGTGCCAGCAGGCGACAGGGGTCCGGGGCCAACGTCCTGACTTTC. Its translation: CASRRQGSGANVLTF.

The V and J genes are TRBV4-1 and TRBJ1-2; D is uncertain. The CDR3 has 12 amino acids. Trimming removed 1 base at V and 7 bases at J, with 7 bases between. Germline V gene lookup returns CDR1 MGHRA and CDR2 YSYEKL. The DNA of the CDR3 is TGCGCCAGCAGCCAAGGATGGAGTGGCTACACCTTC. Its protein is CASSQGWSGYTF.

The J gene is TRBJ2-7, the V gene TRBV28, with D possibly TRBD1 on 6 matching bases. The CDR3 has 13 amino acids. The V end lost 5 bases, the J end lost 2 bases, and 10 bases lay between the germline ends. The germline CDR1 and CDR2 sequences are MDHEN and SYDVKM. The CDR3 spells CASSIQGPYEQYF. The CDR3 bases are TGTGCCAGCAGTATACAGGGACCCTACGAGCAGTACTTC. The variable domain in full, completed from reference TRBV28 and TRBJ2-7, reads DVKVTQSSRYLVKRTGEKVFLECVQDMDHENMFWYRQDPGLGLRLIYFSYDVKMKEKGDIPEGYSVSREKKERFSLILESASTNQTSMYLCASSIQGPYEQYFGPGTRLTVT.

The V and J genes are TRBV10-3 and TRBJ2-7, with D perhaps matching TRBD1 (6 bases). Germline-derived CDR1 and CDR2 are ENHRY and SYGVKD. V lost 8 bases and J lost 0, with 11 bases in between. The CDR3 contains 13 residues. The chain's CDR3 is CAILTGYSYEQYF. The CDR3 DNA reads TGTGCCATCCTAACAGGGTACTCCTACGAGCAGTACTTC.